Sequencing of this TCR beta chain was carried out in a study of CD8+ T cells in alopecia areata. Study-wide background: Those patients who were treated received oral tofacitinib, which was given at 5 to 10 mg twice daily for moderate-to-severe alopecia areata. A 6-month off-drug phase came after tofacitinib, which had lasted 6 to 18 months.

RNA, once extracted, was reverse transcribed into cDNA for use as the sequencing template. TCRdb's table, derived via immunoSEQ multiplex PCR, lists solely in-frame clones and lacks some. The sample shows 150,000 or so clones, more than 45% of them seen only once. The ends were cut back, 5 bases at V and 1 base at J, with 11 bases in the middle. Looked up from germline, CDR1 is SGHTA and CDR2 is FQGNSA. The CDR3 is 14 residues long. Both peripheral blood and punch biopsies of lesional scalp skin were obtained from patients who had alopecia areata. Cell sorting on a FACSAria was used to separate CD4+ and CD8+ T cells from the PBMCs. This clone was seen more than once but under ten times.

The material sequenced was CD4+ T cells sorted from blood. The V call is TRBV7-2, the J call TRBJ2-5, with D tentatively TRBD1 or TRBD2 (5 bases each). The source is a human donor with alopecia areata. CDR3 nucleotides: TGTGCCAGCAGCCGCAGGGAGAGCCAAGAGACCCAGTACTTC. Protein product: CASSRRESQETQYF.